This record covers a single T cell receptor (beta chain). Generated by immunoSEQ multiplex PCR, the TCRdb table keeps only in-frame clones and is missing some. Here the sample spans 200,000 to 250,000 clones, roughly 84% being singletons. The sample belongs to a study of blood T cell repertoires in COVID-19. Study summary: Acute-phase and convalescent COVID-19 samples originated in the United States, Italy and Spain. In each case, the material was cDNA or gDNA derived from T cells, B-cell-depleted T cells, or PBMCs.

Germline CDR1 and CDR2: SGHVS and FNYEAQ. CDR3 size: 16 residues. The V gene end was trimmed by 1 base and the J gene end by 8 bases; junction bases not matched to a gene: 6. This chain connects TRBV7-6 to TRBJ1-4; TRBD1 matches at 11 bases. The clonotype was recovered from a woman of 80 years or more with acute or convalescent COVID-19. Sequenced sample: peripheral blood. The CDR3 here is CASSLGTGGEGEKLFF. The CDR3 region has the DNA TGTGCCAGCAGCTTAGGGACAGGGGGCGAAGGAGAAAAACTGTTTTTT. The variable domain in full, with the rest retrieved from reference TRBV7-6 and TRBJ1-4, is GAGVSQSPRYKVTKRGQDVALRCDPISGHVSLYWYRQALGQGPEFLTYFNYEAQQDKSGLPNDRFSAERPEGSISTLTIQRTEQRDSAMYRCASSLGTGGEGEKLFFGSGTQLSVL.